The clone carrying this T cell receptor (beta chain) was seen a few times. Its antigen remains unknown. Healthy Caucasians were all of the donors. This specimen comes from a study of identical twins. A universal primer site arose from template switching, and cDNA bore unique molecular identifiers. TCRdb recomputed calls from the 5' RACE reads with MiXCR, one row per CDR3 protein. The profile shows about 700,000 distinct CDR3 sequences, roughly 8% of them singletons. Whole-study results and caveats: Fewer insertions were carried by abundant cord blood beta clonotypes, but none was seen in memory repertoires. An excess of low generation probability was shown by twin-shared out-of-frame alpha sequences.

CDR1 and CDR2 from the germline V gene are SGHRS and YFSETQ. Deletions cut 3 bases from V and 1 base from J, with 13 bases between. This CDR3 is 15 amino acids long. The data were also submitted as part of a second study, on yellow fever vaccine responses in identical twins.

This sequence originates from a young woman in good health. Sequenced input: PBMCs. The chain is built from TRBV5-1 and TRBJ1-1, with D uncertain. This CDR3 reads CASSSKVSGNTEAFF. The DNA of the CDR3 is TGCGCCAGCAGCTCGAAAGTCTCGGGGAACACTGAAGCTTTCTTT. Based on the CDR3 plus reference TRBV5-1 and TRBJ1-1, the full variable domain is KAGVTQTPRYLIKTRGQQVTLSCSPISGHRSVSWYQQTPGQGLQFLFEYFSETQRNKGNFPGRFSGRQFSNSRSEMNVSTLELGDSALYLCASSSKVSGNTEAFFGQGTRLTVV.